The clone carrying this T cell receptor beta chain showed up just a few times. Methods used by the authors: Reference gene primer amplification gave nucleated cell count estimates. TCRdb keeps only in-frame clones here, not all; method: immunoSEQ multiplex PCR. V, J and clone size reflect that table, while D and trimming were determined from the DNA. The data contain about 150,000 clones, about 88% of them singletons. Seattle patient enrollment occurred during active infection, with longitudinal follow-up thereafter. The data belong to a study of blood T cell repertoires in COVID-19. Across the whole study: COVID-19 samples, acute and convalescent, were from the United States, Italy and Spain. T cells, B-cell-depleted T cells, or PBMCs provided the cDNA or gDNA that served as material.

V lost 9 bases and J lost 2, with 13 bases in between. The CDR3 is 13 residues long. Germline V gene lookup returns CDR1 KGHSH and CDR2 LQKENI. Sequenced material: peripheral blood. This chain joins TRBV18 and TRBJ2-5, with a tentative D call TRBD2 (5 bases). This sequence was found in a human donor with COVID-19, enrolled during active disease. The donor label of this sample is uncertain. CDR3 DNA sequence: TGTGCCAGTTCCCAGGAGGAGCAAGAGACCCAGTACTTC. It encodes CASSQEEQETQYF.